This T cell receptor beta chain is drawn from a study of identical twins. TCRdb re-called the 5' RACE reads through MiXCR, storing one row per CDR3 protein. The sample has around 690,000 distinct CDR3 sequences, 21% seen once. There are a few counts of this clonotype. Antigen unknown. Notes on the study in general: Out-of-frame TCR alpha sharing observed in monozygotic twins exceeded model estimates.

Germline V gene lookup returns CDR1 SGHRS and CDR2 YFSETQ. J was trimmed by 0 bases and V by 4 bases; bases with no gene match: 6. There are 16 residues in the CDR3. The same data also contributed to another study, on T cells expressing NK-cell markers.

V usage is TRBV5-1 and J usage is TRBJ2-3, with TRBD2 identical over 9 bases. The specimen was PBMCs. The sequence came from a young woman in good health. The CDR3 spells CASSDSTSGSTDTQYF. The CDR3 DNA reads as TGCGCCAGCAGCGATAGCACTAGCGGGAGCACAGATACGCAGTATTTT.